The next 3 T cell receptor beta chains were all read from a single sample in a study of CD8 T cells in ankylosing spondylitis. TCRdb reanalysed the 5' RACE reads using MiXCR and keeps one entry per CDR3 protein. Of about 39,000 distinct CDR3 sequences listed, 10% are singletons. Input material: blood, either unsorted or a sorted T cell fraction (not recorded which). Receptor source: a male donor with ankylosing spondylitis or in good health (not recorded which).

This clonotype is labeled large. CDR3 DNA: TGTGCCAGCAGATGGGGGAGTAGGGCAGATACGCAGTATTTT. This encodes CASRWGSRADTQYF. The chain links TRBV27 to TRBJ2-3; D tentatively fits TRBD1 or TRBD2 (5 bases each). V was cut by 6 bases and J by 4 bases, with 14 bases left in between. Germline loops: CDR1 MNHEY, CDR2 SMNVEV (reference sequence). This CDR3 contains 14 residues.

In its sample, this clonotype was seen many times. The V call is TRBV27, the J call TRBJ2-7, with TRBD2 matching 10 bases. After removal of 4 bases from V and 2 bases from J, the junction contained 8 bases not matched to a gene. The CDR3 has 16 residues. Germline lookup yields CDR1 MNHEY and CDR2 SMNVEV (reference sequence). This CDR3 is CASSSPSGRPPYEQYF. CDR3 nucleotide sequence: TGTGCCAGCAGTTCACCTAGCGGGAGACCACCCTACGAGCAGTACTTC.

This clonotype was counted a few times. The chain recombines TRBV3-1 with TRBJ2-7; D is unclear. Trimming removed 11 bases at V and 5 bases at J, with 25 bases between. The length of the CDR3 is 15 residues. CDR1 is LGHDT, CDR2 YNNKEL, per germline (reference sequence). Written as DNA, the CDR3 is TGTGCCTCCTGCCAAGGTACGGGCCCTCGTAACGAGCAGTACTTC. This translates into CASCQGTGPRNEQYF.